This TCR beta chain was captured by sequencing in a study of human T cells and chemical hapten exposure. This CDR3 contains 16 residues. Germline V gene data show CDR1 as MNHEY and CDR2 as SVGAGI. The ends lost 0 bases at V and 7 bases at J; junction bases unmatched: 3. This clonotype came up a few times. Its antigen is not known. Time point in this sample: patch test 1, 2 weeks after DPC sensitization. The treatment was: therapeutic diphenylcyclopropenone sensitization with weekly scalp DPC. The study's findings and limits: Donor immune responses may differ from healthy people's, since all donors had alopecia. The formation of large CDR3 similarity clusters by expanded TCRs significantly exceeded that of controls.

From the RACE reads, TCRdb called clonotypes with MiXCR, one entry per CDR3 protein. The sample carries more than 65,000 distinct CDR3 sequences, 30% to 35% recorded once. Sequencing used whole blood, obtained in connection with sensitization to the hapten diphenylcyclopropenone (DPC). The TCR originated in a man aged 40-50 years with alopecia areata. Some clones in this sample may be carry-over from other donors' samples. V is TRBV6-5 and J is TRBJ2-1; 13 bases are a match to TRBD2. CDR3 sequence: CASSYSRTSGRNEQFF. DNA for the CDR3: TGTGCCAGCAGTTACTCGCGGACTAGCGGGAGAAATGAGCAGTTCTTC.